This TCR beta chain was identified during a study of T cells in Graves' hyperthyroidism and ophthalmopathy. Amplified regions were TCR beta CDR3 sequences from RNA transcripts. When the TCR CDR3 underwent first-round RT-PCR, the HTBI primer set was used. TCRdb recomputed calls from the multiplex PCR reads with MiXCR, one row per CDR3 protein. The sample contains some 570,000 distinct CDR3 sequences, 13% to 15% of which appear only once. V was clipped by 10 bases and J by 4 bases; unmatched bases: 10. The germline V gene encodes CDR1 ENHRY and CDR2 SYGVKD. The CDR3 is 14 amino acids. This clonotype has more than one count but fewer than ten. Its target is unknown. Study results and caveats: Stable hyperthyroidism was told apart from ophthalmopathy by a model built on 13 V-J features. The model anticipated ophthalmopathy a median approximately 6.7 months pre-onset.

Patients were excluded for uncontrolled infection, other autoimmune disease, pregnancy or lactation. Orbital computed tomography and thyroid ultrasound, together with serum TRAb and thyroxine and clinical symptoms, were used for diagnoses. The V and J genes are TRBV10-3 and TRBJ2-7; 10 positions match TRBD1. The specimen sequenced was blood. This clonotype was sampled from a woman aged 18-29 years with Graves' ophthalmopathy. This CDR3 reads CATSTGGDRYEQYF. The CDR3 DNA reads TGTGCCACCTCGACAGGGGGCGACAGGTACGAGCAGTACTTC.